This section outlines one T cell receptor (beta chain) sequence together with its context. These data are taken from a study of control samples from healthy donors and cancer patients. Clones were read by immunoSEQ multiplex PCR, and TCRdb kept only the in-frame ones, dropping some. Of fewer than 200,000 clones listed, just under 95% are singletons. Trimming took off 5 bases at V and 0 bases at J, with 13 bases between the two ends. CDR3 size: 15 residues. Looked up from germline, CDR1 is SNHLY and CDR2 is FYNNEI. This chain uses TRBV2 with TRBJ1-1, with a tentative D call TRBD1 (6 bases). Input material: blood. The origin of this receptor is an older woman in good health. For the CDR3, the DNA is TGTGCCAGCAGTATTATAGGGGGAATGAACACTGAAGCTTTCTTT. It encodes CASSIIGGMNTEAFF.